This T cell receptor (beta chain) was sequenced for a study of blood T cell repertoires in COVID-19. Study context: From T cells, B-cell-depleted T cells, or PBMCs came the material, which was cDNA or gDNA.

Participants came from roughly 25 US areas, aged about 18 to 100 years. Turning to this clone: Other DNA sequences in the sample encode the same CDR3.

Per the original data handling: It was from reference gene primer amplification that nucleated cell counts were estimated. The protocol was immunoSEQ multiplex PCR, while the TCRdb copy is restricted to in-frame clones and leaves out a portion. Clone size and V and J calls were adopted from that table, with D and trimming inferred from the DNA. The table records around 190,000 clones, about 81% of them present only once. Trimming removed 6 bases from V and 2 bases from J, with 10 bases in between. Germline CDR1 and CDR2: SNHLY and FYNNEI. The CDR3 covers 13 residues. The sequenced material came from PBMCs or T cells enriched from blood (not recorded which). The chain has TRBV2 and TRBJ1-2; the D gene is possibly TRBD1 (6 bases). The clonotype originates from a man in his forties who had recovered from COVID-19. Here the CDR3 reads CASRKQGNYGYTF. CDR3 nucleotides: TGTGCCAGCAGAAAACAGGGAAACTATGGCTACACCTTC.